Reported below is one T cell receptor beta chain. Its antigen is unidentified. These data are taken from a study of cytomegalovirus exposure and HLA in healthy donors. Study-level information: An earlier analysis identified approximately 120 million unique TCR beta sequences in about 170 million T cells. Overall study results and limits: In vitro confirmation showed a few CMV-associated chains to be CMV antigen specific.

It was with 60 Vbeta and 13 Jbeta primers that the PCR ran. The table came from immunoSEQ multiplex PCR; TCRdb's copy has only in-frame clones and leaves some out. The sample has some 40,000 clones; about 85% are singletons. Per germline, CDR1 SEHNR and CDR2 FQNEAQ (reference sequence). V was trimmed by 5 bases and J by 4 bases, leaving 20 bases between them. The CDR3 is made up of 17 amino acids. V usage is TRBV7-9 and J usage is TRBJ1-4, with D maybe TRBD1 (6 bases). The source of this sequence is a man in his fifties in good health and CMV-seronegative. What was sequenced was PBMCs. The CDR3 loop reads CASSPRRGEGGNEKLFF. CDR3 DNA sequence: TGTGCCAGCAGCCCTAGGCGAGGCGAAGGGGGTAATGAAAAACTGTTTTTT.